The subject of this entry is one T cell receptor (beta chain). In the original processing: Amplified reference gene primers provided the basis for estimating nucleated cell counts. Some clones are missing from TCRdb's copy, which holds only in-frame ones; the method was immunoSEQ multiplex PCR. The D gene and trimming were derived from the DNA, and the V and J assignments and clone size from that table. The repertoire includes around 100,000 clones, under 95% of them detected once, and around 2.5% sits in the top ten. V was shortened by 8 bases and J by 8 bases, with 16 bases between the two germline ends. The CDR3 runs to 13 residues. Looked up from germline, CDR1 is ENHRY and CDR2 is SYGVKD. The data were obtained in a study of blood T cell repertoires in COVID-19. At the level of the study: Samples came from the United States, Italy and Spain, spanning acute and convalescent COVID-19. In each case, the material was cDNA or gDNA derived from T cells, B-cell-depleted T cells, or PBMCs.

The rearrangement uses TRBV10-3 and TRBJ2-1, with unresolved D. This TCR was sampled from a human donor with active COVID-19. The donor label of this sample is uncertain. The sample comprised peripheral blood. DNA of the CDR3: TGTGCCATCGCGCCGACGACTGGCCATGAGCAGTTCTTC. Protein sequence: CAIAPTTGHEQFF.